This T cell receptor beta chain was recorded in a study of T cell responses to AZD1222 COVID-19 vaccine. Notes on this clone: Its antigen is not identified.

Germline values: CDR1 LGHDT, CDR2 YNNKEL (reference sequence). V was trimmed by 6 bases and J by 2 bases, leaving 10 bases between them. The CDR3 is 13 amino acids. Pooling of second doses given at about 4 or about 12 weeks was done. Profiled with immunoSEQ multiplex PCR; TCRdb holds only in-frame clones, not every one. This sample carries some 70,000 clones, approximately 80% of them seen once, and the ten largest clones take 11% to 15%. The study, taken as a whole, reports: The peak T cell response came first, and repertoires were sampled only after it. There were mostly white British donors and more females than males, and clonal diversity was possibly underestimated. Spike-specific TCR breadth and depth went up after people got two AZD1222 doses.

V gene TRBV3-1 (or the pseudogene TRBV3-2) combines with J gene TRBJ2-5; D tentatively fits TRBD1 or TRBD2 (5 bases each). This TCR derives from an adult who received the AZD1222 COVID-19 vaccine. Specimen: peripheral blood, collected 28 days after the second AZD1222 dose. CDR3 nucleotides: TGTGCCAGCAGTCTAGGGGAGCAAGAGACCCAGTACTTC. Residues: CASSLGEQETQYF.